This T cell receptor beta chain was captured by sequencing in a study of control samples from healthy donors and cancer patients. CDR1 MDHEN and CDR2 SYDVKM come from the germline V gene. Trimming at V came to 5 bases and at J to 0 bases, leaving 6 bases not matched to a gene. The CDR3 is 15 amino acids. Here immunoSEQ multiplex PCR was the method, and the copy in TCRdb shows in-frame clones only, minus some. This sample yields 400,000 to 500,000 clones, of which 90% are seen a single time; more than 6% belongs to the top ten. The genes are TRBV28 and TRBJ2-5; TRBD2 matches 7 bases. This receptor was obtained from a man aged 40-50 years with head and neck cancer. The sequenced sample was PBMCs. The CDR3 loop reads CASSPPSGNQETQYF. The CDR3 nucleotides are TGTGCCAGCAGTCCTCCAAGCGGGAACCAAGAGACCCAGTACTTC.